This TCR beta chain was found in a study of blood T cell repertoires in COVID-19. As for the study in general: Acute and convalescent COVID-19 specimens originated in the United States, Italy and Spain. The analysed material was cDNA or gDNA that came from T cells, B-cell-depleted T cells, or PBMCs.

Original analysis: Quantification of nucleated cells was approximated via reference gene primer amplification. This table comes from immunoSEQ multiplex PCR, and its TCRdb copy is limited to in-frame clones, with some not included. From that table come the V and J calls and clone size; the DNA was used to work out D and trimming. The sample lists some 270,000 clones; 75% to 90% were seen once. Germline V gives CDR1 MNHEY, CDR2 SMNVEV (reference sequence). The length of the CDR3 is 20 residues. J gave up 5 bases and V 3 bases, and 21 bases lay outside the gene matches. Sequencing was performed on peripheral blood. The chain couples TRBV27 to TRBJ2-5, with 10 bases aligning to TRBD1. The sequence came from a man aged 30-40 years with acute or convalescent COVID-19. CDR3 loop: CASSFVPPRQGAAGRETQYF. The CDR3 region has the DNA TGTGCCAGCAGTTTTGTTCCTCCTCGACAGGGGGCAGCCGGGAGGGAGACCCAGTACTTC.